The entry that follows covers one T cell receptor beta chain sequence. Its specificity is unknown. The sample is drawn from a study of T cells after yellow fever vaccination. General study results and limits: Booster sampling recovered most clones from primary vaccination (around 96% CD4, 80% to 90% CD8).

With 1 base removed from V and 9 bases from J, the gap between germline ends came to 14 bases. The CDR3 length is 14 residues. Germline loops: CDR1 SGHRS, CDR2 YFSETQ. TCRdb independently ran MiXCR on the 5' RACE reads; one entry per CDR3 protein. The sample shows hundreds of thousands of distinct CDR3 sequences, 15% to 20% of them seen only once. The genes are TRBV5-1 and TRBJ2-1; D is ambiguous. The sequence was collected from a man younger than 40 who received the YFV17D yellow fever vaccine. The sequencing here drew on PBMCs, taken 15 days after the yellow fever booster vaccination. The CDR3 region is CASSLMGEEGEQFF. The CDR3, as DNA: TGCGCCAGCAGCTTGATGGGCGAGGAAGGTGAGCAGTTCTTC.